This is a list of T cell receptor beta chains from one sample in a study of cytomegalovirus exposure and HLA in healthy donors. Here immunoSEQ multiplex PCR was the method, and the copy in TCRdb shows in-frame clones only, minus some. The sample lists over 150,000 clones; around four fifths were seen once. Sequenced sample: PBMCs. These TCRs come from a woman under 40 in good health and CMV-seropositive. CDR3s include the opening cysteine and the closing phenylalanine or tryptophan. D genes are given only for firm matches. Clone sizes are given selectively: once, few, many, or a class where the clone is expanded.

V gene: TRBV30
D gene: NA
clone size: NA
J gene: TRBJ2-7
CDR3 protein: CAWSVGGSSYEQYF
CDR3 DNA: TGTGCCTGGAGTGTTGGCGGTAGCTCCTACGAGCAGTACTTC

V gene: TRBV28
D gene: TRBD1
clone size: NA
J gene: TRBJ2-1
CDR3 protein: CASSLPTGTGGLDEQFF
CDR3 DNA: TGTGCCAGCAGTTTACCGACTGGGACAGGGGGCTTAGATGAGCAGTTCTTC

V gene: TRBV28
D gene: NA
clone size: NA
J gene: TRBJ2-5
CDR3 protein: CASSLAGAKTQYF
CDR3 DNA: TGTGCCAGCAGTTTAGCGGGGGCGAAGACCCAGTACTTC

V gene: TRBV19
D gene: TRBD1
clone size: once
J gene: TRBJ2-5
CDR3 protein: CASRTGGTETQYF
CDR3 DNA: TGTGCCAGCCGGACAGGGGGTACAGAGACCCAGTACTTC

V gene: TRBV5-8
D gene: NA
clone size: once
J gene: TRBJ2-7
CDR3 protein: CASSRTRSYEQYF
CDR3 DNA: TGTGCCAGCAGCCGGACACGCTCCTACGAGCAGTACTTC

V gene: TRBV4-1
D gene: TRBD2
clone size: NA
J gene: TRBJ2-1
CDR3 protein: CASSQVRLAEYNEQFF
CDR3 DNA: TGCGCCAGCAGCCAAGTTAGACTAGCGGAGTACAATGAGCAGTTCTTC

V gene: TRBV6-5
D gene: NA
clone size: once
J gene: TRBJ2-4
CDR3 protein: CASTPPGGNIQYF
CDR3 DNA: TGTGCCAGCACCCCACCCGGGGGAAACATTCAGTACTTC

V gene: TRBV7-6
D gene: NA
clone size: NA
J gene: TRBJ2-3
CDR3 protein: CASSLGRDWDTQYF
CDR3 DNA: TGTGCCAGCAGCCTGGGTAGGGACTGGGATACGCAGTATTTT

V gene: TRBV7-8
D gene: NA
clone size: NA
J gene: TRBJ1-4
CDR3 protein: CASSLAQGKGEKLFF
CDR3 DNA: TGTGCCAGCAGCTTAGCCCAGGGGAAAGGTGAAAAACTGTTTTTT

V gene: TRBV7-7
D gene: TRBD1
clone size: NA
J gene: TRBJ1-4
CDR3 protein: CASSPGTGGNEKLFF
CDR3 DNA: TGTGCCAGCAGCCCCGGGACAGGGGGAAATGAAAAACTGTTTTTT

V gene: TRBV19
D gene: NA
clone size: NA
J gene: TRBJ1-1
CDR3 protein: CASSRGPGTEAFF
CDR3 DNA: TGTGCCAGTAGTAGGGGGCCCGGGACTGAAGCTTTCTTT

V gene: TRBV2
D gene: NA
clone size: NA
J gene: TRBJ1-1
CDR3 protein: CASRISGIEAFF
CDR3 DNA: TGTGCCAGCAGGATTTCAGGGATTGAAGCTTTCTTT

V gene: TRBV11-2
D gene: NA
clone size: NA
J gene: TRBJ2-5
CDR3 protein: CASSTDVDSDRYQETQYF
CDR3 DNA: TGTGCCAGCAGCACCGATGTGGATAGCGACCGGTACCAAGAGACCCAGTACTTC

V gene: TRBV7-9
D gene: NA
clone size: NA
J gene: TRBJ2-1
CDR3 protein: CASSLGGPYNEQFF
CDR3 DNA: TGTGCCAGCAGCTTAGGGGGCCCCTACAATGAGCAGTTCTTC

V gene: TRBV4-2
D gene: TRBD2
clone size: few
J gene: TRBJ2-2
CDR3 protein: CASSRRAVLAGETGELFF
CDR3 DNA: TGTGCCAGCTCCCGCAGAGCGGTACTAGCGGGAGAGACCGGGGAGCTGTTTTTT

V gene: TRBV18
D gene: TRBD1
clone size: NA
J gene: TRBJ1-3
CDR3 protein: CASSLNRGKSSGNTIYF
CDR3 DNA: TGTGCCAGCTCACTGAACAGGGGAAAGAGCTCTGGAAACACCATATATTTT

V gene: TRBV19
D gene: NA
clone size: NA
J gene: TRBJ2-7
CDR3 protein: CATSRGLGMNEQYF
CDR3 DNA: TGTGCCACCTCCCGAGGACTGGGTATGAACGAGCAGTACTTC

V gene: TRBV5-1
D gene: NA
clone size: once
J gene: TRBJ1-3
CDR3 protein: CASSLDGASGNTIYF
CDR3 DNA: TGCGCCAGCAGCTTGGATGGGGCATCTGGAAACACCATATATTTT

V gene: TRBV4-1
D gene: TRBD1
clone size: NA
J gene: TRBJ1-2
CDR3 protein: CASSQGDREDYGYTF
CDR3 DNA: TGCGCCAGCAGCCAAGGGGACAGGGAAGACTATGGCTACACCTTC

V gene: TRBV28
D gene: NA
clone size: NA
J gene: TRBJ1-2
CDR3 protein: CASSLYPRGDYGYTF
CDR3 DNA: TGTGCCAGCAGTTTATATCCCCGGGGAGACTATGGCTACACCTTC

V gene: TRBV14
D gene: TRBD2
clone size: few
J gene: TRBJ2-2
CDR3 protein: CASSPKSGLDPRTNTGELFF
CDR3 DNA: TGTGCCAGCAGCCCCAAAAGCGGACTAGATCCCAGAACGAACACCGGGGAGCTGTTTTTT

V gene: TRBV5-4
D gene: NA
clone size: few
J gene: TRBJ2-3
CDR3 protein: CASSSLLLATDTQYF
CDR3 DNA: TGTGCCAGCAGCTCCCTATTGTTAGCAACAGATACGCAGTATTTT

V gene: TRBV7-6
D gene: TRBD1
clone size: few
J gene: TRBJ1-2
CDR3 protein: CAGQDRVPNYGYTF
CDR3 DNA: TGTGCCGGACAGGACAGGGTGCCTAACTATGGCTACACCTTC

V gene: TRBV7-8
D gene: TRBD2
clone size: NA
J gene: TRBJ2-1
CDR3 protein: CASSLEFLAGGNNEQFF
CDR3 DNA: TGTGCCAGCAGCTTAGAGTTTCTAGCGGGAGGGAACAATGAGCAGTTCTTC

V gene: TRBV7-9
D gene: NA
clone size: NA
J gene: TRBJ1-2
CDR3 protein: CASSLSLGAANYGYTF
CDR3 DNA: TGTGCCAGCAGCTTAAGTTTGGGGGCTGCTAACTATGGCTACACCTTC

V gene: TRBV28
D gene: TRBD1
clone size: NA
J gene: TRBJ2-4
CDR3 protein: CASSPPGQGAKNIQYF
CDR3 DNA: TGTGCCAGCAGCCCCCCCGGACAGGGGGCCAAAAACATTCAGTACTTC

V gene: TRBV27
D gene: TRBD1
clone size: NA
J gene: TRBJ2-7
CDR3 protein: CASSTTGVEQYF
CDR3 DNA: TGTGCCAGCAGTACAACAGGGGTCGAGCAGTACTTC

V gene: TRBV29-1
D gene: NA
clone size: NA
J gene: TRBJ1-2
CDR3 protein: CSAIQGLDYGYTF
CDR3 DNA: TGCAGCGCCATACAGGGCCTCGACTATGGCTACACCTTC

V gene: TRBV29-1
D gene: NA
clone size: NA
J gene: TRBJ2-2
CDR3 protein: CSVEVAGEIGELFF
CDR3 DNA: TGCAGCGTTGAGGTCGCAGGGGAGATCGGGGAGCTGTTTTTT

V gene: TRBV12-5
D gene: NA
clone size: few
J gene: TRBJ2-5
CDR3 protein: CASGLGTVQETQYF
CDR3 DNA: TGTGCTAGTGGTTTGGGGACAGTTCAAGAGACCCAGTACTTC

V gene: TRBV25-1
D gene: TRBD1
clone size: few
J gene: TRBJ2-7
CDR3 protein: CASSDPGTGIHEQYF
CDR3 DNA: TGTGCCAGCAGTGACCCCGGGACAGGGATCCACGAGCAGTACTTC

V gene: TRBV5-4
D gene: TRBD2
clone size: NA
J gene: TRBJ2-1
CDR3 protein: CASSLGSSGGYNEQFF
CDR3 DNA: TGTGCCAGCAGCTTGGGCTCTAGCGGGGGATACAATGAGCAGTTCTTC

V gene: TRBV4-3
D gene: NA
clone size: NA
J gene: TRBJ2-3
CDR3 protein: CASSQDLGASTDTQYF
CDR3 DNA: TGCGCCAGCAGCCAAGACCTTGGGGCTAGCACAGATACGCAGTATTTT

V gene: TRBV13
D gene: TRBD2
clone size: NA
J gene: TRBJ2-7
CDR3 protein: CASRGGLAGGEEQYF
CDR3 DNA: TGTGCCAGCAGGGGGGGACTAGCGGGAGGGGAAGAGCAGTACTTC

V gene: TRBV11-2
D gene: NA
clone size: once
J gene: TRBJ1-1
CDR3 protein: CASSPEAPAAAFF
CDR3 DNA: TGTGCCAGCAGCCCAGAGGCCCCGGCGGCAGCTTTCTTT

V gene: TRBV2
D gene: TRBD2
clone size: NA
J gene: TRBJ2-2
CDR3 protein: CASSYKSGINTGELFF
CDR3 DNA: TGTGCCAGCAGTTATAAAAGCGGGATCAACACCGGGGAGCTGTTTTTT

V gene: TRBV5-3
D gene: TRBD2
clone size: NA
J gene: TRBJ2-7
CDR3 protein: CARSKVSGRDPFSYEQYF
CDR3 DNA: TGTGCCAGAAGCAAGGTTAGCGGGAGAGATCCCTTCTCCTACGAGCAGTACTTC

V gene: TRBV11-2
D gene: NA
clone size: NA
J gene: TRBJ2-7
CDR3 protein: CASLRTYEQYF
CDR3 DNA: TGTGCCAGCCTCAGAACCTACGAGCAGTACTTC

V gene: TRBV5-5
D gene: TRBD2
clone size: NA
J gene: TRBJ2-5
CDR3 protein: CASSLGWTSGQETQYF
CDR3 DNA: TGTGCCAGCAGCTTGGGTTGGACTAGCGGTCAAGAGACCCAGTACTTC

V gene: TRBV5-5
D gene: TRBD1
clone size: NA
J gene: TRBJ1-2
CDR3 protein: CASSQGANYGYTF
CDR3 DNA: TGTGCCAGCAGTCAGGGGGCCAACTATGGCTACACCTTC

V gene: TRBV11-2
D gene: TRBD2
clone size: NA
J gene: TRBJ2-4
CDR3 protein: CASSPGLAGGPQDIQYF
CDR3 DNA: TGTGCCAGCAGCCCGGGACTAGCGGGAGGGCCCCAGGACATTCAGTACTTC

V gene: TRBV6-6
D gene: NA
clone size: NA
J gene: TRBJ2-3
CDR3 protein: CASSRARTDTQYF
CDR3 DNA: TGTGCCAGCAGCCGCGCTAGGACAGATACGCAGTATTTT

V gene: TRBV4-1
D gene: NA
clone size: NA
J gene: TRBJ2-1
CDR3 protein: CASSLREVHEQFF
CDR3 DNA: TGCGCCAGCAGCCTTCGGGAAGTTCATGAGCAGTTCTTC

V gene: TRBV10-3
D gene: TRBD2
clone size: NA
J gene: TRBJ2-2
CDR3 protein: CAIGEPLAGWVGELFF
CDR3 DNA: TGTGCCATCGGAGAACCACTAGCGGGATGGGTCGGGGAGCTGTTTTTT

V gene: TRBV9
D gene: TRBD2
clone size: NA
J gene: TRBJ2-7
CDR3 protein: CASSVGRTGHEQYF
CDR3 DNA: TGTGCCAGCAGCGTCGGGAGGACCGGCCACGAGCAGTACTTC

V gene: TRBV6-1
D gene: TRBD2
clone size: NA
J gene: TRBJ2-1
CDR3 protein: CASSGLAQGYNEQFF
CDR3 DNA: TGTGCCAGCAGTGGACTAGCCCAGGGCTACAATGAGCAGTTCTTC

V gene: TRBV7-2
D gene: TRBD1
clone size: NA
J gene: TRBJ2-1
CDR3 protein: CASSRDREQFNEQFF
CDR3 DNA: TGTGCCAGCAGCCGGGACAGGGAGCAATTTAATGAGCAGTTCTTC

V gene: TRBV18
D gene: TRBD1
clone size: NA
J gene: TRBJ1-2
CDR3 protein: CASSPQGDSLNKNGYTF
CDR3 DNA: TGTGCCAGCTCACCACAAGGGGACAGTCTGAATAAGAATGGCTACACCTTC

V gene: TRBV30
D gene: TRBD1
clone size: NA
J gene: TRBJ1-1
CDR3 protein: CAWSEDRDTEAFF
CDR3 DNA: TGTGCCTGGAGTGAGGACAGGGACACTGAAGCTTTCTTT

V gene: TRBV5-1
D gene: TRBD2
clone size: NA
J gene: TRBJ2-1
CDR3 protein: CASSLQLAGVAVNEQFF
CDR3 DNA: TGCGCCAGCAGCTTGCAGCTAGCGGGAGTCGCAGTCAATGAGCAGTTCTTC

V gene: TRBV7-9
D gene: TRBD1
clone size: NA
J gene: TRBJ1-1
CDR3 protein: CASSLAGGNTEAFF
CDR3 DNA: TGTGCCAGCAGCTTAGCAGGGGGCAACACTGAAGCTTTCTTT

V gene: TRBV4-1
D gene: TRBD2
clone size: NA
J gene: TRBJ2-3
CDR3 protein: CASSQLAGPPDTQYF
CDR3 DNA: TGCGCCAGCAGCCAACTAGCGGGACCCCCAGATACGCAGTATTTT

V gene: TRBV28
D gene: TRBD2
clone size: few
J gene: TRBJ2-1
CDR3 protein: CASSFSGEQFF
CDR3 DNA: TGTGCCAGCAGTTTTAGCGGGGAGCAGTTCTTC

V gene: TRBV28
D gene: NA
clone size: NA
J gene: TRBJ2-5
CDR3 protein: CASSFTSQETQYF
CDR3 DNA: TGTGCCAGCAGTTTCACTAGTCAGGAGACCCAGTACTTC

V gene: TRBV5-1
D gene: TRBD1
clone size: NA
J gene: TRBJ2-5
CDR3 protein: CASTLQGAKETQYF
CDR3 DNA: TGCGCCAGCACACTACAGGGGGCCAAAGAGACCCAGTACTTC